One and the same sample provided the 13 T cell receptor beta chains below, sequenced in a study of blood T cell repertoires in COVID-19. Libraries were prepared by immunoSEQ multiplex PCR; TCRdb keeps only in-frame clonotypes and omits some of them. This repertoire shows roughly 300,000 clones, 80% to 95% found once; its top ten account for 2.2%. The sequenced material came from peripheral blood. The receptors were gathered from a woman aged 25 to 39 with COVID-19, enrolled during active disease.

The chain has TRBV7-2 and TRBJ1-6; 7 bases map to TRBD1. V shed 2 bases, J shed 10 bases, and the junction held 17 bases outside the gene matches. From germline, CDR1 is SGHTA and CDR2 FQGNSA. CDR3 size: 18 residues. The chain's CDR3 is CASSLHGRQGVGRSPLHF. The CDR3 nucleotides are TGTGCCAGCAGCTTACATGGGCGACAGGGAGTGGGGCGGTCACCCCTCCACTTT. Looking up the rest from reference TRBV7-2 and TRBJ1-6 gives the full variable domain: GAGVSQSPSNKVTEKGKDVELRCDPISGHTALYWYRQSLGQGLEFLIYFQGNSAPDKSGLPSDRFSAERTGGSVSTLTIQRTQQEDSAVYLCASSLHGRQGVGRSPLHFGNGTRLTVT.

This rearrangement joins TRBV28 to TRBJ2-7; maybe TRBD2 (6 bases). CDR1 and CDR2 (germline): MDHEN, SYDVKM. There are 15 residues in the CDR3. The V end lost 4 bases, the J end lost 0 bases, and 13 bases lay between the germline ends. The CDR3 sequence is CASSSGLRSSYEQYF. CDR3 nucleotide sequence: TGTGCCAGCAGTTCGGGACTGAGGAGCTCCTACGAGCAGTACTTC.

The genes are TRBV9 and TRBJ1-1; D remains unclear. The germline CDR1 and CDR2 sequences are SGDLS and YYNGEE. This CDR3 is 15 amino acids long. Trimming removed 2 bases from V and 0 bases from J, with 11 bases in between. The CDR3: CASSVTSEMNTEAFF. The CDR3 DNA sequence: TGTGCCAGCAGCGTGACTTCGGAAATGAACACTGAAGCTTTCTTT. The complete variable domain, with remaining parts taken from reference TRBV9 and TRBJ1-1, reads DSGVTQTPKHLITATGQRVTLRCSPRSGDLSVYWYQQSLDQGLQFLIQYYNGEERAKGNILERFSAQQFPDLHSELNLSSLELGDSALYFCASSVTSEMNTEAFFGQGTRLTVV.

The CDR3, as DNA: TGCAGCGTCACGCCATCGGGACAGAACAATGAGCAGTTCTTC. Its translation: CSVTPSGQNNEQFF. The rearrangement uses TRBV29-1 and TRBJ2-1, with 7 nucleotides matching TRBD1. CDR1 and CDR2 (germline): SQVTM, ANQGSEA. The CDR3 contains 14 residues. The ends lost 6 bases at V and 5 bases at J; junction bases unmatched: 10.

The genes are TRBV24-1 and TRBJ2-3, with TRBD1 identical over 7 bases. V was pared by 3 bases and J by 0 bases, with 5 bases of the junction left unmatched. CDR1 and CDR2 from the germline V gene are KGHDR and SFDVKD. The CDR3 length is 16 residues. CDR3 loop: CATSDRNRGSTDTQYF. CDR3 DNA sequence: TGTGCCACCAGTGATCGGAACAGGGGCAGCACAGATACGCAGTATTTT.

The gene calls are TRBV2 and TRBJ2-2; 8 positions match TRBD2. This CDR3 contains 16 residues. J lost 0 bases, V lost 2 bases, and 2 bases had no gene match. Germline V lookup: CDR1 SNHLY, CDR2 FYNNEI. The CDR3 reads CASSELAGSNTGELFF. The CDR3 DNA is TGTGCCAGCAGTGAACTAGCGGGTTCGAACACCGGGGAGCTGTTTTTT.

The chain links TRBV19 to TRBJ2-7; weak D call: TRBD2 (6 bases). The CDR3 extends over 14 amino acids. Germline V gene data show CDR1 as LNHDA and CDR2 as SQIVND (reference sequence). V was shortened by 1 base and J by 1 base, with 8 bases between the two germline ends. The CDR3 DNA reads as TGTGCCAGTAGTATAGGACTAGATTCCTACGAGCAGTACTTC. Its protein product is CASSIGLDSYEQYF.

V and J are TRBV10-1 and TRBJ2-2, with a tentative D call TRBD1 (6 bases). V lost 5 bases and J lost 4, with 8 bases in between. The germline V gene encodes CDR1 WNHNN and CDR2 SYGVQD (reference sequence). This CDR3 contains 13 residues. CDR3 protein: CASSSQGTGELFF. DNA for the CDR3: TGCGCCAGCAGTTCACAGGGCACCGGGGAGCTGTTTTTT.

The gene calls are TRBV4-2 and TRBJ2-7; 12 bases are shared with TRBD2. The J segment lost 4 bases and the V segment lost 0 bases, leaving 4 bases of the junction unmatched. Germline V gives CDR1 LGHNA, CDR2 YNFKEQ. The length of the CDR3 is 16 residues. This chain's CDR3 is CASSQDRTSGIYEQYF. The CDR3 DNA reads as TGTGCCAGCAGCCAAGACAGGACTAGCGGGATTTACGAGCAGTACTTC.

The chain recombines TRBV28 with TRBJ2-1; 9 bases agree with TRBD1. CDR3 length: 15 amino acids. Germline V lookup: CDR1 MDHEN, CDR2 SYDVKM. Losses at the gene ends were 6 bases for V and 3 bases for J; bases not matched to a gene: 6. The DNA of the CDR3 is TGTGCCAGCAGCCCACCGGGACAGGGCTACAATGAGCAGTTCTTC. It specifies CASSPPGQGYNEQFF.

The chain carries TRBV13 and TRBJ1-2; tentatively, D is TRBD1 (5 bases). The V end lost 2 bases, the J end lost 6 bases, and 16 bases lay between the germline ends. Germline V lookup: CDR1 PRHDT, CDR2 FYEKMQ (reference sequence). This CDR3 comprises 15 residues. CDR3 in DNA: TGTGCCAGCAGCTTAAGTTTGGGGGGAAGTGATGGCTACACCTTC. Its protein product is CASSLSLGGSDGYTF.

This clone was recorded many times. This chain uses TRBV5-4 with TRBJ1-6, with D tentatively TRBD1 (5 bases). Trimming took off 7 bases at V and 6 bases at J, with 14 bases between the two ends. The CDR3 has 14 residues. The germline V gene has CDR1 SGHNT and CDR2 YYREEE (reference sequence). The CDR3 reads CASGMGLSNSPLHF. As DNA, the CDR3 is TGTGCCAGCGGGATGGGGCTCTCTAATTCACCCCTCCACTTT.

CDR3 nucleotide sequence: TGCGCCAGCAGCTTGGCGACGACTGAAAACATTCAGTACTTC. This codes for CASSLATTENIQYF. The V gene is TRBV5-1, the J gene TRBJ2-4, with no clear D. Germline assignment: CDR1 SGHRS and CDR2 YFSETQ. The CDR3 is 14 residues long. Between the trimmed V and J ends, which lost 0 bases and 5 bases, there was a span of 9 bases.